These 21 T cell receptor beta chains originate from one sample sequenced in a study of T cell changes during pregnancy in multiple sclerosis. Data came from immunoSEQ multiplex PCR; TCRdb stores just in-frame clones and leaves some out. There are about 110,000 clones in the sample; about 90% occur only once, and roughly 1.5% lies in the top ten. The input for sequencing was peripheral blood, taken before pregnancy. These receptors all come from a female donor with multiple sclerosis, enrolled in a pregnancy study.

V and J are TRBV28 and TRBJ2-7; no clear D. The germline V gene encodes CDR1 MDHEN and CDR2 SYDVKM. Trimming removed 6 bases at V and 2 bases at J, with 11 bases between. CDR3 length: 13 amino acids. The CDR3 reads CASSSAVTYEQYF. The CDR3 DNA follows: TGTGCCAGCAGCTCGGCGGTTACCTACGAGCAGTACTTC.

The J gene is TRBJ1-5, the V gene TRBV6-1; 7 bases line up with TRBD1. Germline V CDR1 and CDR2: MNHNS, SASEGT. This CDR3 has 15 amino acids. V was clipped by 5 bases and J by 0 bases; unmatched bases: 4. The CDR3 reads CASSRQGFSNQPQHF. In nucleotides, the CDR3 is TGTGCCAGCAGTCGACAGGGATTTAGCAATCAGCCCCAGCATTTT.

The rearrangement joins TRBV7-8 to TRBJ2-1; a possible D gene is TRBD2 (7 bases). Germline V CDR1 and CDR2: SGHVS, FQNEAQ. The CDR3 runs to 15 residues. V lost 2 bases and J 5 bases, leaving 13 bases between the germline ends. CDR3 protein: CASSLIRGGHNEQFF. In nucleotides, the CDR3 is TGTGCCAGCAGCTTAATTAGGGGGGGACACAATGAGCAGTTCTTC.

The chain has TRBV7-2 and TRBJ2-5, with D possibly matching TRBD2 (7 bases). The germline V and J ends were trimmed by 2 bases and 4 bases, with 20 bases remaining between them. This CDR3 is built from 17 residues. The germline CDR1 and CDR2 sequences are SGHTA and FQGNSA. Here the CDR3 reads CASSLTGRGGAGETQYF. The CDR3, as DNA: TGTGCCAGCAGCTTAACCGGCAGAGGGGGGGCGGGAGAGACCCAGTACTTC.

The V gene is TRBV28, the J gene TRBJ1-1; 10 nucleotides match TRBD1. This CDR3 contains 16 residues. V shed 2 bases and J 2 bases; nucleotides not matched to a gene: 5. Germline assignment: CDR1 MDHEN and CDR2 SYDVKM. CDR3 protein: CASSLRDRGRNTEAFF. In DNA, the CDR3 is TGTGCCAGCAGTTTACGGGACAGGGGAAGAAACACTGAAGCTTTCTTT. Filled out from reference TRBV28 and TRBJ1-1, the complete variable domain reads DVKVTQSSRYLVKRTGEKVFLECVQDMDHENMFWYRQDPGLGLRLIYFSYDVKMKEKGDIPEGYSVSREKKERFSLILESASTNQTSMYLCASSLRDRGRNTEAFFGQGTRLTVV.

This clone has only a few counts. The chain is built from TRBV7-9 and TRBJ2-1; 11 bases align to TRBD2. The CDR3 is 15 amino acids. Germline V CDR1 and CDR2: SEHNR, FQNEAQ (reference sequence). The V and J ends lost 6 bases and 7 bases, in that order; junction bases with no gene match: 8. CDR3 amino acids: CASSISGGVRNEQFF. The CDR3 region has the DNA TGTGCCAGCAGTATTAGCGGGGGGGTACGGAATGAGCAGTTCTTC.

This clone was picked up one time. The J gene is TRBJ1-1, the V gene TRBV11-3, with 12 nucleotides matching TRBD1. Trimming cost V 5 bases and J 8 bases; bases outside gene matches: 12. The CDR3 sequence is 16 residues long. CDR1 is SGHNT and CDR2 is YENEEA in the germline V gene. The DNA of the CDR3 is TGTGCCAGCAGCGGGGACAGGGGGCGCTACGAAAGAGAAGCTTTCTTT. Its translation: CASSGDRGRYEREAFF.

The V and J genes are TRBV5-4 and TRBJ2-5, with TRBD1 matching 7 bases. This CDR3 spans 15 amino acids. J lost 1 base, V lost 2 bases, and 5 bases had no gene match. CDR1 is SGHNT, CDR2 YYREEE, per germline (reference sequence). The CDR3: CASSLGSGGQETQYF. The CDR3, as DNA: TGTGCCAGCAGCTTAGGATCAGGGGGCCAAGAGACCCAGTACTTC.

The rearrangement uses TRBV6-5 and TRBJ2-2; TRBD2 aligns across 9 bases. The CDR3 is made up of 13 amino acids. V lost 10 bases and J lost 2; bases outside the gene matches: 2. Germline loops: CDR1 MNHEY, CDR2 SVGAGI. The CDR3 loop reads CATAGGNTGELFF. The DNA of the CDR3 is TGTGCCACAGCGGGAGGAAACACCGGGGAGCTGTTTTTT.

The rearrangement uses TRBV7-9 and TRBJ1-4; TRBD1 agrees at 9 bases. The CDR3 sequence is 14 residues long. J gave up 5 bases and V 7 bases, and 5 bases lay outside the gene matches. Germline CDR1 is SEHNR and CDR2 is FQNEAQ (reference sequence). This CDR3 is CASTLTGGNEKLFF. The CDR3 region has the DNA TGTGCCAGCACATTGACAGGGGGAAATGAAAAACTGTTTTTT.

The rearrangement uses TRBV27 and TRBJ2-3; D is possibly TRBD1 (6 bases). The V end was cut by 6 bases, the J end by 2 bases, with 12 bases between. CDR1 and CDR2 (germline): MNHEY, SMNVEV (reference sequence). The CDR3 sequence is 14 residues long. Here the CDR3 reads CASRAGDPTDTQYF. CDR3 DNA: TGTGCCAGCAGGGCAGGGGATCCCACAGATACGCAGTATTTT.

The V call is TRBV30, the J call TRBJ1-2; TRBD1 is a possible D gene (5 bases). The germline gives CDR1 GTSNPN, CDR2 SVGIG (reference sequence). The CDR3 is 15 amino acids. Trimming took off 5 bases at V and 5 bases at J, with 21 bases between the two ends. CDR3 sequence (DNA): TGTGCCTGGGCATACCTCGTGGGGCTCCGGTATGGCTACACCTTC. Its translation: CAWAYLVGLRYGYTF.

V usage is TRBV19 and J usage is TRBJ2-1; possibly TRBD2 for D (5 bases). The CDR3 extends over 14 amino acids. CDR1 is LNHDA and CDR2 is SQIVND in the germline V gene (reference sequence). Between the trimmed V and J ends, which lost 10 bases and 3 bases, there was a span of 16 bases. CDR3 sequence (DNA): TGTGCCACGGCGGGTAGTTGGAGCTACAATGAGCAGTTCTTC. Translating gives CATAGSWSYNEQFF.

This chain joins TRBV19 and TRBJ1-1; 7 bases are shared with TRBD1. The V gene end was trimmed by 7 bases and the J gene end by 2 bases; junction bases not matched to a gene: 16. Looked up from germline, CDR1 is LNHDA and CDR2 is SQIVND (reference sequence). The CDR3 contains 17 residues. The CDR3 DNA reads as TGTGCCAGTAATACTCAACAGGGGTCTATAGTCAACACTGAAGCTTTCTTT. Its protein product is CASNTQQGSIVNTEAFF.

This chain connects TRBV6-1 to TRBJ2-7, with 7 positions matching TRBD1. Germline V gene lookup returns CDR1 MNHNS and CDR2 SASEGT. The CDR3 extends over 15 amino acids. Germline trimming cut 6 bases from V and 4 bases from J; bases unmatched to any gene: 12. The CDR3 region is CASRADRANSYEQYF. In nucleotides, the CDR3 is TGTGCCAGCAGGGCCGACAGGGCGAATTCTTACGAGCAGTACTTC.

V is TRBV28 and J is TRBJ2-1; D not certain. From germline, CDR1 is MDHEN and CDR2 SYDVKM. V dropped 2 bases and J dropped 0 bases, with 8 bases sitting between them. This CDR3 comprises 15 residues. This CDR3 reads CASSLTADSYNEQFF. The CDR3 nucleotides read TGTGCCAGCAGTTTAACAGCCGACTCCTACAATGAGCAGTTCTTC.

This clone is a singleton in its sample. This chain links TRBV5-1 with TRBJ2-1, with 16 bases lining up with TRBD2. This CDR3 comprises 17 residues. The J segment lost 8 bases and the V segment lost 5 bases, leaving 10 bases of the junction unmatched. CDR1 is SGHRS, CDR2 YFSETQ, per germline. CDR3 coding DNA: TGCGCCAGCAGGCCACCCGGGACTAGCGGGGGGGCCGATGAGCAGTTCTTC. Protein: CASRPPGTSGGADEQFF.

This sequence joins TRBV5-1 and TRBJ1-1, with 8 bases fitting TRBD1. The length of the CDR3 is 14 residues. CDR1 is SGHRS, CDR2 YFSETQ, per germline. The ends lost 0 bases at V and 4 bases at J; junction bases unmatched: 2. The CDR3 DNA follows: TGCGCCAGCAGCTTGGCACAGGGGGGCACTGAAGCTTTCTTT. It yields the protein CASSLAQGGTEAFF. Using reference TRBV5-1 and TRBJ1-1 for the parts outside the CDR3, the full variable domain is KAGVTQTPRYLIKTRGQQVTLSCSPISGHRSVSWYQQTPGQGLQFLFEYFSETQRNKGNFPGRFSGRQFSNSRSEMNVSTLELGDSALYLCASSLAQGGTEAFFGQGTRLTVV.

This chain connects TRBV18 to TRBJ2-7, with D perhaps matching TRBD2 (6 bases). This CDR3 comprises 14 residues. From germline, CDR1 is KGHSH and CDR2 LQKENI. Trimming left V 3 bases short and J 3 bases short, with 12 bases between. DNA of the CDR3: TGTGCCAGCTCACCCGGGACGGGGGACTACGAGCAGTACTTC. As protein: CASSPGTGDYEQYF.

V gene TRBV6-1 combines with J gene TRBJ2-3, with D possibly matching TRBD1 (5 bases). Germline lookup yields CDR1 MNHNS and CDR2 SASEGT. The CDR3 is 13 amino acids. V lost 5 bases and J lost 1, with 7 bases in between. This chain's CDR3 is CASSSRGTDTQYF. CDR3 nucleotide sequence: TGTGCCAGCAGTTCCAGGGGCACAGATACGCAGTATTTT.

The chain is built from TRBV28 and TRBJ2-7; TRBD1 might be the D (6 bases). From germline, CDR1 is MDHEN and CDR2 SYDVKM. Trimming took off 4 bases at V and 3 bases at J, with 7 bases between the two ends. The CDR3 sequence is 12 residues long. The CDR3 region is CASSSTGYEQYF. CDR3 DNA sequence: TGTGCCAGCAGTTCGACAGGCTACGAGCAGTACTTC.